Following are 32 T cell receptor beta chains from one sample sequenced in a study of shared clonotypes between healthy human individuals. The table came from immunoSEQ multiplex PCR; TCRdb's copy has only in-frame clones and leaves some out. Of some 2,000,000 clones listed, roughly 95% were seen once; the top ten hold around 1.1%. CD8 cells classed as naive were CD45RO-negative and positively selected for CCR7, excluding terminally differentiated effector memory CD45RA+ cells. Sample: naive CD8+ T cells sorted from blood. These TCRs come from a man aged 18 to 30 in good health.

The chain has TRBV4-3 and TRBJ2-2; a possible D gene is TRBD1 (5 bases). Germline CDR1 is LGHNA and CDR2 is YSLEER. The V gene lost 0 bases and the J gene lost 8 bases, with 10 bases spanning the gap. CDR3 size: 14 residues. The CDR3 DNA reads as TGCGCCAGCAGCCAAGATCAGGGTAGTGGGGAGCTGTTTTTT. It yields the protein CASSQDQGSGELFF.

The chain uses TRBV11-2 and TRBJ1-1, with D possibly being TRBD1 (5 bases). The CDR3 runs to 16 residues. V dropped 0 bases and J dropped 4 bases, with 15 bases sitting between them. Germline V lookup: CDR1 SGHAT, CDR2 FQNNGV. In nucleotides, the CDR3 is TGTGCCAGCAGCTTAGATCTAGCAGGGCCCAGCACTGAAGCTTTCTTT. This gives the protein CASSLDLAGPSTEAFF.

This rearrangement joins TRBV4-1 to TRBJ2-1; D is possibly TRBD2 (5 bases). The CDR3 totals 16 residues. Germline assignment: CDR1 MGHRA and CDR2 YSYEKL. V shed 1 base and J shed 7 bases, with 17 bases lying between them. CDR3 in DNA: TGCGCCAGCAGCCAAGGGTGGGGAGCCTCCCCGAATGAGCAGTTCTTC. As protein: CASSQGWGASPNEQFF.

The chain couples TRBV7-2 to TRBJ2-2; TRBD2 matches 9 bases. The ends lost 5 bases at V and 4 bases at J; junction bases unmatched: 8. The CDR3 runs to 16 residues. The germline V gene encodes CDR1 SGHTA and CDR2 FQGNSA. The CDR3 sequence: CASSDVAGAVTGELFF. In nucleotides, the CDR3 is TGTGCCAGCAGCGATGTAGCGGGAGCGGTCACCGGGGAGCTGTTTTTT.

The chain links TRBV6-5 to TRBJ1-2; D unclear. V lost 6 bases and J 4 bases, leaving 18 bases between the germline ends. This CDR3 is built from 15 residues. From germline, CDR1 is MNHEY and CDR2 SVGAGI. Here the CDR3 DNA reads TGTGCCAGCAGATGGACTACCGAGGACCCCTATGGCTACACCTTC. This codes for CASRWTTEDPYGYTF.

The chain uses TRBV5-1 and TRBJ2-7; D remains ambiguous. V lost 0 bases and J lost 2, with 12 bases in between. The CDR3 loop spans 15 amino acids. From germline, CDR1 is SGHRS and CDR2 YFSETQ. The CDR3 protein is CASSLDSSSPYEQYF. CDR3 coding DNA: TGCGCCAGCAGCTTGGACTCCAGTAGCCCCTACGAGCAGTACTTC. The full variable domain, with the rest looked up from reference TRBV5-1 and TRBJ2-7, is KAGVTQTPRYLIKTRGQQVTLSCSPISGHRSVSWYQQTPGQGLQFLFEYFSETQRNKGNFPGRFSGRQFSNSRSEMNVSTLELGDSALYLCASSLDSSSPYEQYFGPGTRLTVT.

This chain links TRBV5-1 with TRBJ2-2; 9 bases map to TRBD1. The CDR3 is made up of 15 amino acids. Per the germline V gene, CDR1 is SGHRS and CDR2 is YFSETQ. The ends lost 4 bases at V and 4 bases at J; junction bases unmatched: 5. The CDR3 DNA sequence: TGCGCCAGCAGCCTAGGACAGGGGATCACCGGGGAGCTGTTTTTT. Translated, it gives CASSLGQGITGELFF. Full variable domain (outside the CDR3, taken from reference TRBV5-1 and TRBJ2-2): KAGVTQTPRYLIKTRGQQVTLSCSPISGHRSVSWYQQTPGQGLQFLFEYFSETQRNKGNFPGRFSGRQFSNSRSEMNVSTLELGDSALYLCASSLGQGITGELFFGEGSRLTVL.

V and J are TRBV27 and TRBJ2-7, with unresolved D. Germline values: CDR1 MNHEY, CDR2 SMNVEV (reference sequence). The CDR3 totals 13 residues. The V and J ends lost 3 bases and 0 bases respectively, with 6 bases between them. The DNA for the CDR3 is TGTGCCAGCAGTTTGACTTTCTCCTACGAGCAGTACTTC. It codes for CASSLTFSYEQYF.

The V gene is TRBV2, the J gene TRBJ2-7, with D maybe TRBD2 (6 bases). The germline V and J ends were trimmed by 7 bases and 6 bases, with 13 bases remaining between them. CDR3 size: 12 residues. Germline CDR1 reads SNHLY; CDR2 reads FYNNEI. This CDR3 reads CASTGLGGEQYF. The CDR3 DNA follows: TGTGCCAGCACCGGGTTGGGGGGCGAGCAGTACTTC.

The rearrangement joins TRBV9 to TRBJ2-7, with D perhaps matching TRBD2 (6 bases). Germline CDR1 is SGDLS and CDR2 is YYNGEE. The CDR3 is 15 amino acids. Trimming shortened V by 4 bases and J by 3 bases, and 17 bases separated the two germline ends. The CDR3 DNA sequence: TGTGCCAGCAGCCCCCGGGGGAGCGTAGACTACGAGCAGTACTTC. This translates into CASSPRGSVDYEQYF. The full variable domain, with the rest looked up from reference TRBV9 and TRBJ2-7, is DSGVTQTPKHLITATGQRVTLRCSPRSGDLSVYWYQQSLDQGLQFLIQYYNGEERAKGNILERFSAQQFPDLHSELNLSSLELGDSALYFCASSPRGSVDYEQYFGPGTRLTVT.

J is TRBJ1-1 and V is TRBV4-1; 7 bases line up with TRBD1. Germline-derived CDR1 and CDR2 are MGHRA and YSYEKL. After removal of 2 bases from V and 4 bases from J, the junction contained 7 bases not matched to a gene. The CDR3 loop spans 15 amino acids. The CDR3 loop reads CASSQTRQGGTEAFF. The CDR3 nucleotides read TGCGCCAGCAGCCAAACCCGACAGGGAGGCACTGAAGCTTTCTTT.

This clone has a single count. The rearrangement links TRBV5-1 to TRBJ2-1; TRBD2 is a possible D gene (5 bases). Germline CDR1 SGHRS, CDR2 YFSETQ. CDR3 length: 15 residues. Trimming removed 0 bases at V and 4 bases at J, with 11 bases between. The CDR3 coding sequence is TGCGCCAGCAGCTTGGACAGCGGTCCTTACAATGAGCAGTTCTTC. This gives the protein CASSLDSGPYNEQFF.

V gene TRBV5-6 combines with J gene TRBJ2-7, with D hard to call. Trimming took off 0 bases at V and 4 bases at J, with 11 bases between the two ends. The CDR3 has 14 amino acids. CDR1 is SGHDT, CDR2 YYEEEE, per germline. The chain's CDR3 is CASSLGLSLYEQYF. The DNA of the CDR3 is TGTGCCAGCAGCTTGGGGTTATCCCTGTACGAGCAGTACTTC.

In regard to this clone: Other DNA sequences within the sample encode an identical CDR3. This sequence joins TRBV10-3 and TRBJ2-1; a weak D match, TRBD2 (5 bases). Germline V lookup: CDR1 ENHRY, CDR2 SYGVKD. This CDR3 is 14 amino acids long. Trimming removed 3 bases at V and 0 bases at J, with 6 bases between. In nucleotides, the CDR3 is TGTGCCATCAGTGAAGGGAGCTCCTACAATGAGCAGTTCTTC. Protein sequence: CAISEGSSYNEQFF.

This clone is a singleton in its sample. This chain connects TRBV5-1 to TRBJ2-7; D gene uncertain. V was pared by 2 bases and J by 4 bases, with 10 bases between. The CDR3 consists of 13 residues. Germline-derived CDR1 and CDR2 are SGHRS and YFSETQ. This chain's CDR3 is CASSFSTEYEQYF. The DNA for the CDR3 is TGCGCCAGCAGCTTCAGTACAGAATACGAGCAGTACTTC.

A note on this clone: Additional DNA sequences in this sample encode the identical CDR3. The chain joins TRBV9 to TRBJ1-6; possibly TRBD1 for D (6 bases). Germline values: CDR1 SGDLS, CDR2 YYNGEE. The CDR3 loop spans 14 amino acids. V gave up 0 bases and J gave up 9 bases, with 10 bases separating them. DNA for the CDR3: TGTGCCAGCAGCGTAGAAGGGGGGGGTTCACCCCTCCACTTT. Translated: CASSVEGGGSPLHF.

The chain has TRBV30 and TRBJ2-7; D possibly matches TRBD1 or TRBD2 (6 bases each). The V gene lost 1 base and the J gene lost 4 bases, with 17 bases spanning the gap. Germline values: CDR1 GTSNPN, CDR2 SVGIG (reference sequence). The CDR3 has 15 amino acids. In DNA, the CDR3 is TGTGCCTGGAGTGCCCGGGGGCGAGGGGTTTACGAGCAGTACTTC. It codes for CAWSARGRGVYEQYF.

The genes are TRBV6-5 and TRBJ2-2; D possibly matches TRBD1 or TRBD2 (5 bases each). V was trimmed by 8 bases and J by 5 bases, leaving 15 bases between them. The CDR3 spans 14 residues. Germline values: CDR1 MNHEY, CDR2 SVGAGI. The CDR3 protein is CASDEGMGTGELFF. CDR3 nucleotide sequence: TGTGCCAGCGATGAGGGGATGGGTACCGGGGAGCTGTTTTTT.

As concerns this clone: The same CDR3 arises from other DNA sequences in this sample as well. This chain connects TRBV11-2 to TRBJ2-5; D possibly matches TRBD1 or TRBD2 (5 bases each). The CDR3 covers 13 residues. The germline CDR1 and CDR2 sequences are SGHAT and FQNNGV. Trimming removed 3 bases from V and 1 base from J, with 6 bases in between. The CDR3 sequence: CASSFGGQETQYF. For the CDR3, the DNA is TGTGCCAGCAGCTTTGGGGGCCAAGAGACCCAGTACTTC.

This sequence joins TRBV13 and TRBJ1-2; a possible D gene is TRBD1 (5 bases). CDR3 size: 14 residues. Trimming shortened V by 2 bases and J by 6 bases, and 13 bases separated the two germline ends. The germline gives CDR1 PRHDT, CDR2 FYEKMQ (reference sequence). The CDR3 DNA sequence: TGTGCCAGCAGCTTACGGGACGGCTTCCATGGCTACACCTTC. It yields the protein CASSLRDGFHGYTF.

V gene TRBV7-6 combines with J gene TRBJ2-3; D is perhaps TRBD1 (5 bases). This CDR3 contains 15 residues. Trimming cost V 1 base and J 4 bases, with 12 bases left between them. The V gene's germline CDR1 is SGHVS and CDR2 FNYEAQ. In DNA, the CDR3 is TGTGCCAGCAGCTTAGATTGGGGCGAGGCAGATACGCAGTATTTT. Encoded protein: CASSLDWGEADTQYF.

This clone was observed a handful of times. The V call is TRBV6-5, the J call TRBJ2-7; TRBD1 or TRBD2 may be the D gene (5 bases each). The CDR3 totals 14 residues. Between the trimmed V and J ends, which lost 4 bases and 6 bases, there was a span of 16 bases. From germline, CDR1 is MNHEY and CDR2 SVGAGI. DNA of the CDR3: TGTGCCAGCAGTTCCGGGCTTGGGACCTCCGAGCAGTACTTC. It encodes CASSSGLGTSEQYF.

The rearrangement links TRBV7-9 to TRBJ2-5, with D maybe TRBD2 (6 bases). The CDR3 is 13 residues long. Trimming removed 8 bases from V and 2 bases from J, with 12 bases in between. CDR1 is SEHNR, CDR2 FQNEAQ, per germline (reference sequence). The CDR3 loop reads CASAGLGQETQYF. The CDR3 region has the DNA TGTGCCAGCGCGGGGTTAGGTCAAGAGACCCAGTACTTC.

This chain connects TRBV27 to TRBJ2-1; D uncertain. The CDR3 extends over 14 amino acids. The ends were cut back, 8 bases at V and 8 bases at J, with 19 bases in the middle. The germline gives CDR1 MNHEY, CDR2 SMNVEV (reference sequence). The CDR3 is CASGVLSHGYEQFF. In nucleotides, the CDR3 is TGTGCCAGCGGGGTCCTAAGTCATGGATATGAGCAGTTCTTC.

This chain links TRBV6-6 with TRBJ2-7; D uncertain. CDR3 length equals 16 residues. V lost 2 bases to trimming and J lost 9 bases, with 23 bases between them. The V gene's germline CDR1 is MNHNY and CDR2 SVGAGI (reference sequence). The CDR3 reads CASSYGSTPTNLGQYF. DNA for the CDR3: TGTGCCAGCAGTTACGGGTCGACCCCAACAAATCTCGGGCAGTACTTC.

The chain is built from TRBV13 and TRBJ2-7; tentative D call: TRBD2 (7 bases). Germline V gives CDR1 PRHDT, CDR2 FYEKMQ (reference sequence). The CDR3 is 15 residues long. Trimming cost V 1 base and J 6 bases, with 16 bases left between them. The CDR3 spells CASSLEGGALLEQYF. The DNA for the CDR3 is TGTGCCAGCAGCTTAGAAGGGGGGGCTCTCCTCGAGCAGTACTTC.

This chain links TRBV9 with TRBJ2-1, with 7 bases lining up with TRBD2. Germline values: CDR1 SGDLS, CDR2 YYNGEE. After removal of 4 bases from V and 3 bases from J, the junction contained 7 bases not matched to a gene. The CDR3 runs to 15 residues. The CDR3 is CASSMGGGNYNEQFF. CDR3 DNA sequence: TGTGCCAGCAGCATGGGCGGGGGAAACTACAATGAGCAGTTCTTC.

The chain couples TRBV4-1 to TRBJ1-2; 9 nucleotides agree with TRBD1. The germline gives CDR1 MGHRA, CDR2 YSYEKL. This CDR3 comprises 16 residues. V shed 1 base, J shed 1 base, and the junction held 4 bases outside the gene matches. CDR3 region: CASSQVWDRDNYGYTF. CDR3 sequence (DNA): TGCGCCAGCAGCCAAGTTTGGGACAGGGATAACTATGGCTACACCTTC.

This rearrangement joins TRBV4-1 to TRBJ2-3, with 9 bases matching TRBD2. Per the germline V gene, CDR1 is MGHRA and CDR2 is YSYEKL. V trimming: 0 bases; J trimming: 2 bases; junction bases outside the gene matches: 6. This CDR3 has 17 amino acids. CDR3 sequence (DNA): TGCGCCAGCAGCCAAGATCCCCTAGCGGGAACCACAGATACGCAGTATTTT. Its protein product is CASSQDPLAGTTDTQYF.

The rearrangement joins TRBV19 to TRBJ1-6, with 10 bases matching TRBD1. The J segment lost 6 bases and the V segment lost 1 base, leaving 3 bases of the junction unmatched. Germline CDR1 LNHDA, CDR2 SQIVND (reference sequence). The CDR3 has 16 residues. CDR3 protein: CASSIAGQGSNSPLHF. The CDR3 bases are TGTGCCAGTAGTATAGCGGGACAGGGGTCTAATTCACCCCTCCACTTT.

This rearrangement joins TRBV5-4 to TRBJ2-1, with D perhaps TRBD1 or TRBD2 (5 bases each). The CDR3 has 16 residues. Per the germline V gene, CDR1 is SGHNT and CDR2 is YYREEE (reference sequence). The V gene lost 2 bases and the J gene lost 0 bases, with 12 bases spanning the gap. The CDR3 nucleotides are TGTGCCAGCAGCTTTGATTCAGGGAGCTCCTACAATGAGCAGTTCTTC. This sequence encodes CASSFDSGSSYNEQFF. The whole variable domain, remainder taken from reference TRBV5-4 and TRBJ2-1, is ETGVTQSPTHLIKTRGQQVTLRCSSQSGHNTVSWYQQALGQGPQFIFQYYREEENGRGNFPPRFSGLQFPNYSSELNVNALELDDSALYLCASSFDSGSSYNEQFFGPGTRLTVL.

The sample holds one count of this clone. The sample has other DNA sequences that encode this CDR3 too. The chain employs TRBV9 and TRBJ2-1, with D hard to call. Trimming pared 2 bases from V and 0 bases from J, leaving 6 bases between. The CDR3 spans 14 residues. Germline V gene data show CDR1 as SGDLS and CDR2 as YYNGEE. CDR3 protein: CASSVGSSYNEQFF. The CDR3 coding sequence is TGTGCCAGCAGCGTTGGATCCTCCTACAATGAGCAGTTCTTC.